Described below is a single TCR beta chain sequence and its context. This sample is drawn from a study of cytomegalovirus exposure and HLA in healthy donors. Researchers ran the PCR with 60 Vbeta and 13 Jbeta primers. This table comes from immunoSEQ multiplex PCR, and its TCRdb copy is limited to in-frame clones, with some not included. The sample yields fewer than 250,000 clones, about 78% seen once. J was trimmed by 3 bases and V by 0 bases; bases with no gene match: 2. CDR1 SGHDT and CDR2 YYEEEE come from the germline V gene. The CDR3 is 15 residues long. The chain is built from TRBV5-6 and TRBJ1-2; 10 bases are shared with TRBD1. The source is a male donor in good health and CMV-seronegative. Input material: PBMCs. Written as DNA, the CDR3 is TGTGCCAGCAGCTTGGGGACAGGGGGTGACTATGGCTACACCTTC. This encodes CASSLGTGGDYGYTF.